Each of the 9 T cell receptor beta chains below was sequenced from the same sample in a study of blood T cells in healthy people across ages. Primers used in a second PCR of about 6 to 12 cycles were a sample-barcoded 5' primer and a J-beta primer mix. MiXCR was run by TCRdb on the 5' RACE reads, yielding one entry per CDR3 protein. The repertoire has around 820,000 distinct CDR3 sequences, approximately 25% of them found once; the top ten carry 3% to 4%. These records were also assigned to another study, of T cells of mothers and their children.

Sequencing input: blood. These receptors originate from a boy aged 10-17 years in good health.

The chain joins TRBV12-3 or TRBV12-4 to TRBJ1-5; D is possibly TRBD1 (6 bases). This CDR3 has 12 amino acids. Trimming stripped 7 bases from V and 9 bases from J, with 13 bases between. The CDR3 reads CASKTGWGPQHF. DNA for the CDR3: TGTGCCAGCAAAACAGGGTGGGGGCCCCAGCATTTT.

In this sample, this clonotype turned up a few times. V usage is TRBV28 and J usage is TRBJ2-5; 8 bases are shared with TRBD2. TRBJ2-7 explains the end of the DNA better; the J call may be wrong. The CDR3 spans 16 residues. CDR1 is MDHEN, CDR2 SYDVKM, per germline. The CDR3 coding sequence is TGTGCCAGCAGGACCAGAGGAATAGCGGGAAGGTACGAGCAGTACTTC. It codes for CASRTRGIAGRYEQYF.

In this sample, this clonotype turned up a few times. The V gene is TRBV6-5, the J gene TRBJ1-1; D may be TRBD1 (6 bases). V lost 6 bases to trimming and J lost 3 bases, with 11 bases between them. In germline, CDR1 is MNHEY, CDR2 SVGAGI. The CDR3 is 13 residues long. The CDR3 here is CASSQGKYTEAFF. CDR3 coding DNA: TGTGCCAGCAGCCAGGGGAAGTACACTGAAGCTTTCTTT.

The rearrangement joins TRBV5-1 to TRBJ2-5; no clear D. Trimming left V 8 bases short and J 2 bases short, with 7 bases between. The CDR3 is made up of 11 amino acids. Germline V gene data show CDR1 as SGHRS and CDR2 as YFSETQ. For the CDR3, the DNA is TGCGCCAGAAGTTCTCAAGAGACCCAGTACTTC. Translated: CARSSQETQYF. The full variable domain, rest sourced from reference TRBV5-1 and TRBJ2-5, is KAGVTQTPRYLIKTRGQQVTLSCSPISGHRSVSWYQQTPGQGLQFLFEYFSETQRNKGNFPGRFSGRQFSNSRSEMNVSTLELGDSALYLCARSSQETQYFGPGTRLLVL.

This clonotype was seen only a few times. In DNA, the CDR3 is TGCGCCAGCAGCCAAGACCGCGGGACAGGGAGGGTCTACACCTTC. It is translated as CASSQDRGTGRVYTF. The genes are TRBV4-3 and TRBJ1-2; TRBD1 matches at 9 bases. The germline V gene encodes CDR1 LGHNA and CDR2 YSLEER. Unmatched junction bases numbered 9, after V lost 0 bases and J lost 10 bases. The CDR3 runs 15 residues.

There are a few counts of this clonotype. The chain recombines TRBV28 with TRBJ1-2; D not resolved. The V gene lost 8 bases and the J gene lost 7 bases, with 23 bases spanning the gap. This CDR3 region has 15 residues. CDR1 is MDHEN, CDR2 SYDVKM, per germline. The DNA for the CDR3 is TGTGCCAGCGAACGTCAACTCCGGAACAGCGGTGGCTACACCTTC. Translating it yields CASERQLRNSGGYTF.

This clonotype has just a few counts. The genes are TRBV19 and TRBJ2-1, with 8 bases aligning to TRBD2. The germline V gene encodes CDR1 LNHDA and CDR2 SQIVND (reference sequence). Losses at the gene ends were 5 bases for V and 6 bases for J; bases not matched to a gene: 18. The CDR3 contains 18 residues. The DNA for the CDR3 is TGTGCCAGTAGTGGCACTACTAGCGGAGCCACGTTTCGCAATGAGCAGTTCTTC. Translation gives CASSGTTSGATFRNEQFF.

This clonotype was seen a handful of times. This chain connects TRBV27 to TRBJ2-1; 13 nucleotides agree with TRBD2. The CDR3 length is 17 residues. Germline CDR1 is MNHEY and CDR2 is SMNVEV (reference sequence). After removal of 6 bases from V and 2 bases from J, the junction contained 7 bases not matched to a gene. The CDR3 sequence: CASSFRLAGGPYNEQFF. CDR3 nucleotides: TGTGCCAGCAGCTTTAGACTAGCGGGAGGCCCCTACAATGAGCAGTTCTTC.

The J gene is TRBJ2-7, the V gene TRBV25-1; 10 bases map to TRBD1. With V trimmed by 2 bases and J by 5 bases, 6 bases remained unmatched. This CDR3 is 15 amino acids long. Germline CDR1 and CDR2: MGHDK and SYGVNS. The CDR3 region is CASSEGGTGANEQYF. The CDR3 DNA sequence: TGTGCCAGCAGTGAAGGCGGGACAGGGGCTAACGAGCAGTACTTC.